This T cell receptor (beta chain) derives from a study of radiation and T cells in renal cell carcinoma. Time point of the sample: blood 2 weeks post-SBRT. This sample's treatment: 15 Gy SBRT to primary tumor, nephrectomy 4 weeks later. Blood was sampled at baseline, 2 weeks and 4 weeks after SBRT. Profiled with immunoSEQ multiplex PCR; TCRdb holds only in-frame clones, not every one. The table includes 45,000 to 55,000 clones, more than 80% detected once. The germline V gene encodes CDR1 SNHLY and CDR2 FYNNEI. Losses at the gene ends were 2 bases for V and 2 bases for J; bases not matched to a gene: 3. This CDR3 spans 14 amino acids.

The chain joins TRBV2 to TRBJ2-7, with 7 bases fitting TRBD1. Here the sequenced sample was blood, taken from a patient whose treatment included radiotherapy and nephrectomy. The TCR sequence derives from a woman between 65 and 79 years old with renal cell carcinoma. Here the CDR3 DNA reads TGTGCCAGCAGTGAACAACAGGGGCCCTACGAGCAGTACTTC. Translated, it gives CASSEQQGPYEQYF.